This TCR beta chain stems from a study of blood T cells in healthy people across ages. Study results and limitations: Lack of knowledge of donor CMV status possibly confounded expanded clonotype changes. The study found more naive CD4+ cells and higher diversity in long-lived than aged donors.

This clonotype was detected many times. As yet, its antigen is unknown. The authors ran a second PCR of about 6 to 11 cycles using a sample-barcoded 5' primer and a J-beta primer mix. TCRdb redid the calling of the 5' RACE reads with MiXCR, one entry per CDR3 protein. The data contain 650,000 to 1,000,000 distinct CDR3 sequences, about 45% of them seen just once; the ten biggest clones take up around 18%. V was trimmed by 3 bases and J by 9 bases, leaving 7 bases between them. The CDR3 is made up of 11 amino acids. Per the germline V gene, CDR1 is PRHDT and CDR2 is FYEKMQ (reference sequence). Specimen: blood. This TCR was recovered from a man older than 75 in good health. The chain uses TRBV13 and TRBJ2-3; D remains ambiguous. CDR3 in DNA: TGTGCCAGCAGCTTTCGAGCCACGCAGTATTTT. The encoded protein is CASSFRATQYF.